Listed here are 24 T cell receptor beta chains from one sample, sequenced in a study of T cells and Merkel cell carcinoma outcomes. Some clones are missing from TCRdb's copy, which holds only in-frame ones; the method was immunoSEQ multiplex PCR. The sample holds roughly 15,000 clones, approximately 80% seen once. Material for sequencing was tumor tissue from Merkel cell carcinoma. The receptors shown here come from a human donor with Merkel cell carcinoma.

The V and J genes are TRBV14 and TRBJ2-5, with D unclear. CDR3 length: 17 amino acids. The V gene's germline CDR1 is SGHDN and CDR2 FVKESK. The V end lost 4 bases, the J end lost 0 bases, and 18 bases lay between the germline ends. Written as DNA, the CDR3 is TGTGCCAGCAGCCCATACCCTATGGTCAGATACCAAGAGACCCAGTACTTC. It is translated as CASSPYPMVRYQETQYF.

Remarks on this clone: Other DNA sequences in the sample encode the same CDR3. The chain couples TRBV5-6 to TRBJ1-3; 7 nucleotides match TRBD1. J lost 0 bases, V lost 2 bases, and 5 bases had no gene match. CDR1 is SGHDT and CDR2 is YYEEEE in the germline V gene. The CDR3 runs 16 residues. The CDR3 spells CASSFTGTVSGNTIYF. The DNA of the CDR3 is TGTGCCAGCAGCTTTACTGGGACAGTCTCTGGAAACACCATATATTTT.

This clone is labeled as medium-sized. This chain joins TRBV27 and TRBJ2-6; 16 bases align to TRBD2. V lost 1 base, J lost 0 bases, and 9 bases stayed unmatched. CDR3 length: 22 amino acids. From germline, CDR1 is MNHEY and CDR2 SMNVEV (reference sequence). The CDR3 bases are TGTGCCAGCAGTTTATGGGGGGTAGGGACTAGCGGGAGGGCCTCTGGGGCCAACGTCCTGACTTTC. It yields the protein CASSLWGVGTSGRASGANVLTF.

Points on this clone: The identical CDR3 is also encoded by other nucleotide sequences in the sample. This chain connects TRBV7-9 to TRBJ2-7; possibly TRBD1 for D (6 bases). The CDR3 loop spans 14 amino acids. Looked up from germline, CDR1 is SEHNR and CDR2 is FQNEAQ (reference sequence). Trimming cost V 5 bases and J 10 bases, with 21 bases left between them. CDR3 in amino acids: CASSQPGHYWGQYF. The CDR3 nucleotides are TGTGCCAGCAGCCAACCGGGACATTACTGGGGACAGTACTTC.

This clone was seen a few times. This chain uses TRBV6-1 with TRBJ1-1; tentatively, D is TRBD1 (5 bases). The ends were cut back, 0 bases at V and 4 bases at J, with 9 bases in the middle. Germline assignment: CDR1 MNHNS and CDR2 SASEGT. There are 14 residues in the CDR3. CDR3 DNA: TGTGCCAGCAGTGAAGCCACTGGGGCCACTGAAGCTTTCTTT. This encodes CASSEATGATEAFF.

The chain is built from TRBV28 and TRBJ2-2, with 9 bases fitting TRBD1. Germline CDR1 and CDR2: MDHEN and SYDVKM. The J segment lost 5 bases and the V segment lost 10 bases, leaving 11 bases of the junction unmatched. The CDR3 runs 15 residues. The DNA of the CDR3 is TGTGCCACCCGGCCACAGGGGGCAGATACCGGGGAGCTGTTTTTT. Protein product: CATRPQGADTGELFF.

The chain links TRBV27 to TRBJ2-4; TRBD2 agrees at 7 bases. The CDR3 consists of 16 residues. Germline trimming cut 0 bases from V and 1 base from J; bases unmatched to any gene: 3. Germline V lookup: CDR1 MNHEY, CDR2 SMNVEV (reference sequence). As DNA, the CDR3 is TGTGCCAGCAGTTTATCGCCGGGAGGTGCCAAAAACATTCAGTACTTC. As protein: CASSLSPGGAKNIQYF.

This clone was recorded once. The CDR3, as DNA: TGCGCTAGCGGGGGACAACGCTCTGGAAACACCATATATTTT. Its protein is CASGGQRSGNTIYF. This chain joins TRBV23-1 and TRBJ1-3, with D perhaps TRBD1 (6 bases). TRBV23-1 is marked as an open reading frame, function uncertain. The CDR3 spans 14 residues.

A single count supports this clone. The chain links TRBV19 to TRBJ2-4, with D possibly TRBD1 on 5 matching bases. CDR3 length: 16 amino acids. Trimming left V 4 bases short and J 1 base short, with 14 bases between. The germline V gene encodes CDR1 LNHDA and CDR2 SQIVND (reference sequence). The CDR3, as DNA: TGTGCCAGTAGTACCAGGGTGGCCGAGGCCAAAAACATTCAGTACTTC. Residues: CASSTRVAEAKNIQYF.

The chain recombines TRBV5-1 with TRBJ1-3; D not certain. This CDR3 has 13 residues. Germline V gene lookup returns CDR1 SGHRS and CDR2 YFSETQ. The V end lost 4 bases, the J end lost 10 bases, and 15 bases lay between the germline ends. CDR3 coding DNA: TGCGCCAGCAGCCCGCCGTCTGAAAAAACCATATATTTT. Its translation is CASSPPSEKTIYF.

The chain links TRBV7-2 to TRBJ1-2; the D is unclear. The CDR3 totals 12 residues. V gave up 8 bases and J gave up 2 bases, with 9 bases separating them. Germline V lookup: CDR1 SGHTA, CDR2 FQGNSA. The CDR3 nucleotides are TGTGCCAGCGGCAGAGGAAACTATGGCTACACCTTC. Protein: CASGRGNYGYTF. The entire variable domain, with the rest obtained from reference TRBV7-2 and TRBJ1-2, is as follows: GAGVSQSPSNKVTEKGKDVELRCDPISGHTALYWYRQSLGQGLEFLIYFQGNSAPDKSGLPSDRFSAERTGGSVSTLTIQRTQQEDSAVYLCASGRGNYGYTFGSGTRLTVV.

V usage is TRBV29-1 and J usage is TRBJ2-5, with a tentative D call TRBD2 (6 bases). CDR3 length: 13 residues. Germline V gene sequence: CDR1 SQVTM, CDR2 ANQGSEA. V lost 6 bases and J lost 4, with 15 bases in between. CDR3 coding DNA: TGCAGCGTAGTAGCGGTTTTCGGAGAGACCCAGTACTTC. Translated: CSVVAVFGETQYF.

The chain is built from TRBV10-3 and TRBJ1-4; TRBD1 matches at 10 bases. Losses at the gene ends were 6 bases for V and 7 bases for J; bases not matched to a gene: 2. The CDR3 has 13 residues. From germline, CDR1 is ENHRY and CDR2 SYGVKD. CDR3 nucleotide sequence: TGTGCCATCAGGGACAGGGGGAGTGAAAAACTGTTTTTT. It translates to CAIRDRGSEKLFF.

This chain uses TRBV9 with TRBJ2-3; 10 bases agree with TRBD2. CDR1 is SGDLS, CDR2 YYNGEE, per germline. Trimming at V came to 0 bases and at J to 5 bases, leaving 9 bases not matched to a gene. This CDR3 contains 17 residues. The CDR3 region is CASSVGRAGGGGDTQYF. In DNA form, the CDR3 reads TGTGCCAGCAGCGTAGGGAGAGCGGGGGGGGGCGGAGATACGCAGTATTTT.

V is TRBV2 and J is TRBJ1-2, with 12 bases aligning to TRBD1. The trim removed 5 bases at V and 6 bases at J, leaving 7 bases unmatched. CDR1 is SNHLY and CDR2 is FYNNEI in the germline V gene. This CDR3 has 15 residues. The chain's CDR3 is CASSKTGTGGNGYTF. CDR3 in DNA: TGTGCCAGCAGTAAAACCGGGACAGGGGGCAATGGCTACACCTTC.

The chain has TRBV19 and TRBJ2-6; no firm D call. Trimming took 5 bases from V and 3 from J, leaving 5 bases between them. The V gene's germline CDR1 is LNHDA and CDR2 SQIVND (reference sequence). This CDR3 contains 13 residues. The DNA for the CDR3 is TGTGCCAGTAGTCAGGATGGGGCCAACGTCCTGACTTTC. Translated: CASSQDGANVLTF.

J is TRBJ1-1 and V is TRBV5-4; 9 positions match TRBD1. The CDR3 has 15 amino acids. V dropped 3 bases and J dropped 1; count of bases not matched to a gene: 4. Per the germline V gene, CDR1 is SGHNT and CDR2 is YYREEE (reference sequence). CDR3 in DNA: TGTGCCAGCAGCTACCCGGACAGGGGGAACACTGAAGCTTTCTTT. This gives the protein CASSYPDRGNTEAFF.

Concerning this clone itself: The same CDR3 also results from other DNA sequences found in this sample. This rearrangement joins TRBV20-1 to TRBJ1-2, with D possibly TRBD1 on 6 matching bases. CDR3 length: 10 amino acids. Trimming took off 5 bases at V and 7 bases at J, with 8 bases between the two ends. Germline CDR1 reads DFQATT; CDR2 reads SNEGSKA (reference sequence). CDR3 bases: TGCAGTGCTGAACAGGGTGGCTACACCTTC. Residues: CSAEQGGYTF.

For the CDR3, the DNA is TGCGCCAGCAGCTTGACGGGACAGGGGGGTGGAGAGACCCAGTACTTC. This sequence encodes CASSLTGQGGGETQYF. This rearrangement joins TRBV5-1 to TRBJ2-5; TRBD1 matches 11 bases. Germline CDR1 and CDR2: SGHRS and YFSETQ. With V trimmed by 1 base and J by 4 bases, 6 bases remained unmatched. The CDR3 runs to 16 residues.

The CDR3 reads CASSYLGSYEQYF. The CDR3 coding sequence is TGTGCCAGCAGTTACCTCGGATCCTACGAGCAGTACTTC. V and J are TRBV6-5 and TRBJ2-7, with D hard to call. Trimming removed 2 bases from V and 1 base from J, with 6 bases in between. The germline CDR1 and CDR2 sequences are MNHEY and SVGAGI. The CDR3 runs to 13 residues.

CDR3 nucleotide sequence: TGCGCCAGCAGCTCCGGCCAGGGTTTCTATGGCTACACCTTC. Residues: CASSSGQGFYGYTF. This chain joins TRBV5-1 and TRBJ1-2; weak D call: TRBD1 (5 bases). Trimming took 3 bases from V and 4 from J, leaving 13 bases between them. The CDR3 covers 14 residues. Germline CDR1 reads SGHRS; CDR2 reads YFSETQ.

With respect to this clone: The limits of the CDR3 on the DNA are not certain, so only TCRdb's listed CDR3 is given. The chain is built from TRBV29-1 and TRBJ2-5; the table's D call TRBD2 went unverified against the DNA. From germline, CDR1 is SQVTM and CDR2 ANQGSEA. A total of 12 residues make up the CDR3, ends included. The chain's CDR3 is CSATFGSETQYF.

DNA for the CDR3: TGTGCCACCAGCAGAGTACCCGAGAGTCCCCAGCATTTT. Protein: CATSRVPESPQHF. This chain connects TRBV15 to TRBJ1-5, with D uncertain. This CDR3 contains 13 residues. Looked up from germline, CDR1 is LNHNV and CDR2 is YYDKDF (reference sequence). V was shortened by 1 base and J by 10 bases, with 11 bases between the two germline ends.

V gene TRBV23-1 combines with J gene TRBJ1-3; D gene unclear. TRBV23-1 falls under the ORF class, with uncertain function. The CDR3 is 15 residues long. V was clipped by 2 bases and J by 0 bases, with 8 bases between them. The CDR3 sequence: CASSQRNLSGNTIYF. The CDR3 DNA reads TGCGCCAGCAGTCAACGTAACCTCTCTGGAAACACCATATATTTT.